A single sample gave rise to the 9 T cell receptor beta chains below, sequenced in a study of blood T cell repertoires in COVID-19. This table comes from immunoSEQ multiplex PCR, and its TCRdb copy is limited to in-frame clones, with some not included. The sample carries about 300,000 clones, around 90% recorded once. Specimen: peripheral blood. The receptors were gathered from a young man with active or convalescent COVID-19.

The V gene is TRBV12-3 or TRBV12-4, the J gene TRBJ2-2; D call uncertain. With 8 bases removed from V and 8 bases from J, the gap between germline ends came to 6 bases. This CDR3 has 10 residues. The CDR3 DNA sequence: TGTGCCAGCCAGTTGGGGGAGCTGTTTTTT. It translates to CASQLGELFF.

This chain uses TRBV28 with TRBJ2-1; 11 bases agree with TRBD2. Germline V CDR1 and CDR2: MDHEN, SYDVKM. CDR3 length equals 18 residues. Unmatched junction bases numbered 16, after V lost 5 bases and J lost 7 bases. CDR3: CASSVLAGGNVWANEQFF. The CDR3 DNA reads as TGTGCCAGCAGTGTCCTAGCGGGAGGAAACGTTTGGGCAAATGAGCAGTTCTTC.

The chain links TRBV10-3 to TRBJ1-1, with D possibly matching TRBD1 (5 bases). The length of the CDR3 is 13 residues. Between the trimmed V and J ends, which lost 4 bases and 3 bases, there was a span of 9 bases. Germline V gene lookup returns CDR1 ENHRY and CDR2 SYGVKD. CDR3 region: CAISGGHYTEAFF. The CDR3, as DNA: TGTGCCATCAGTGGCGGACACTACACTGAAGCTTTCTTT.

The gene calls are TRBV27 and TRBJ1-4; 8 bases match TRBD1. V was pared by 7 bases and J by 8 bases, with 12 bases of the junction left unmatched. The CDR3 totals 15 residues. Germline V CDR1 and CDR2: MNHEY, SMNVEV (reference sequence). CDR3 sequence: CASTPEGTGGEKLFF. Here the CDR3 DNA reads TGTGCCAGCACCCCAGAGGGGACAGGTGGAGAAAAACTGTTTTTT. Full variable domain (rest looked up from reference TRBV27 and TRBJ1-4): EAQVTQNPRYLITVTGKKLTVTCSQNMNHEYMSWYRQDPGLGLRQIYYSMNVEVTDKGDVPEGYKVSRKEKRNFPLILESPSPNQTSLYFCASTPEGTGGEKLFFGSGTQLSVL.

The rearrangement links TRBV6-6 to TRBJ1-3, with unresolved D. The germline gives CDR1 MNHNY, CDR2 SVGAGI (reference sequence). The length of the CDR3 is 13 residues. The V end lost 5 bases, the J end lost 4 bases, and 9 bases lay between the germline ends. CDR3 sequence (DNA): TGTGCCAGCAGTCCCTACCCCGGAAACACCATATATTTT. Protein: CASSPYPGNTIYF.

This rearrangement joins TRBV25-1 to TRBJ1-1, with 7 nucleotides matching TRBD1. The CDR3 consists of 14 residues. V lost 4 bases to trimming and J lost 3 bases; unmatched junction nucleotides: 5. Germline values: CDR1 MGHDK, CDR2 SYGVNS. CDR3 nucleotides: TGTGCCAGCAGTGTTTCAGGGGGATACACTGAAGCTTTCTTT. This codes for CASSVSGGYTEAFF.

The count of this clone is one. The chain combines TRBV4-1 with TRBJ2-7, with D tentatively TRBD1 (6 bases). V lost 1 base and J lost 3, with 13 bases in between. The CDR3 is made up of 15 amino acids. Germline CDR1 and CDR2: MGHRA and YSYEKL. The CDR3 coding sequence is TGCGCCAGCAGCCAAGCCAGGGGCCCCGTCTACGAGCAGTACTTC. Translated, it gives CASSQARGPVYEQYF.

This chain connects TRBV7-2 to TRBJ2-3, with 9 bases fitting TRBD2. V lost 2 bases, J lost 0 bases, and 12 bases stayed unmatched. The CDR3 runs to 19 residues. Germline V lookup: CDR1 SGHTA, CDR2 FQGNSA. The CDR3 here is CASSLFSSGVWVSTDTQYF. Here the CDR3 DNA reads TGTGCCAGCAGCTTATTTTCTAGCGGGGTATGGGTGAGCACAGATACGCAGTATTTT.

The V gene is TRBV10-3, the J gene TRBJ2-3; D ambiguous. The CDR3 spans 12 residues. V was cut by 3 bases and J by 6 bases, with 7 bases left in between. Germline CDR1 reads ENHRY; CDR2 reads SYGVKD. The CDR3 spells CAISEVRDTQYF. The DNA for the CDR3 is TGTGCCATCAGTGAAGTACGGGATACGCAGTATTTT.